The 22 T cell receptor beta chains presented below share a single source sample, sequenced in a study of sequential checkpoint blockade in melanoma. Repertoires were generated with immunoSEQ multiplex PCR, while TCRdb's copy carries only in-frame clones and drops some. The sample contains approximately 3,200 clones, roughly 15% of which appear only once. Treatment denoted: randomized to nivolumab then ipilimumab (arm A) or the reverse (arm B). The sample consisted of tumor tissue (inferred from file names), taken from a patient given nivolumab and ipilimumab in sequence. These receptors were taken from a human donor with melanoma.

This clone was counted a few times. The chain links TRBV6-8 to TRBJ1-6; 7 positions match TRBD1. The V gene end was trimmed by 0 bases and the J gene end by 17 bases; junction bases not matched to a gene: 4. From germline, CDR1 is MNHGY and CDR2 SAAAGT. The CDR3 sequence is 12 residues long. CDR3: CASSYSTGRIHF. The DNA of the CDR3 is TGTGCCAGCAGTTACTCGACAGGGAGGATCCACTTT.

Only a few counts were recorded for this clone. V gene TRBV6-8 combines with J gene TRBJ2-3, with TRBD1 matching over 7 bases. V shed 7 bases, J shed 2 bases, and the junction held 9 bases outside the gene matches. CDR1 is MNHGY, CDR2 SAAAGT, per germline. This CDR3 spans 15 amino acids. CDR3 sequence: CASKGGQGPTDTQYF. In nucleotides, the CDR3 is TGTGCCAGCAAAGGGGGCCAAGGGCCCACAGATACGCAGTATTTT.

This clone rates as medium-sized (0.01 to 0.1%). V is TRBV11-3 and J is TRBJ2-2, with D possibly being TRBD1 (5 bases). Trimming left V 7 bases short and J 6 bases short, with 18 bases between. CDR1 SGHNT and CDR2 YENEEA come from the germline V gene. This CDR3 region has 15 residues. The CDR3 sequence is CASNDSPNAPGELFF. The CDR3 nucleotides are TGTGCCAGCAACGACAGTCCCAATGCCCCCGGGGAGCTGTTTTTT.

J is TRBJ2-6 and V is TRBV28; the match to TRBD1 covers 8 bases. The trim removed 3 bases at V and 4 bases at J, leaving 8 bases unmatched. Per the germline V gene, CDR1 is MDHEN and CDR2 is SYDVKM. The CDR3 is 17 amino acids. CDR3 sequence: CASSFDRGSSGANVLTF. The CDR3 DNA is TGTGCCAGCAGTTTTGACAGGGGATCTTCCGGGGCCAACGTCCTGACTTTC.

This clone is termed medium-sized. This chain joins TRBV6-8 and TRBJ2-3, with unresolved D. The CDR3 totals 14 residues. CDR1 and CDR2 (germline): MNHGY, SAAAGT. V gave up 0 bases and J gave up 5 bases, with 9 bases separating them. This chain's CDR3 is CASSYSSGIDTQYF. CDR3 DNA: TGTGCCAGCAGTTACTCTTCAGGAATAGATACGCAGTATTTT.

The rearrangement uses TRBV19 and TRBJ2-1; D uncertain. Germline assignment: CDR1 LNHDA and CDR2 SQIVND (reference sequence). The CDR3 is 15 residues long. The V gene lost 9 bases and the J gene lost 8 bases, with 23 bases spanning the gap. CDR3 nucleotides: TGTGCCAGCGAAGGGCCCTCGTCCCTCTCCTATGAGCAGTTCTTC. Translation: CASEGPSSLSYEQFF.

The chain combines TRBV19 with TRBJ1-5, with D tentatively TRBD1 (6 bases). The V and J ends lost 10 bases and 9 bases respectively, with 25 bases between them. There are 15 residues in the CDR3. Germline V gives CDR1 LNHDA, CDR2 SQIVND (reference sequence). CDR3 sequence: CATASGTPPNGPQHF. The CDR3 bases are TGTGCCACCGCGAGCGGGACACCACCTAATGGGCCCCAGCATTTT.

This chain uses TRBV6-8 with TRBJ2-7; D remains unclear. The V end was cut by 6 bases, the J end by 1 base, with 10 bases between. The CDR3 contains 13 residues. The germline CDR1 and CDR2 sequences are MNHGY and SAAAGT. The CDR3 is CASSYQNSYEQYF. The CDR3 DNA reads TGTGCCAGCAGCTATCAGAATTCCTACGAGCAGTACTTC.

This clone appeared many times. The chain carries TRBV11-3 and TRBJ2-5, with D unresolved. The CDR3 consists of 14 residues. Trimming cost V 5 bases and J 1 base, with 11 bases left between them. The germline CDR1 and CDR2 sequences are SGHNT and YENEEA. The CDR3 coding sequence is TGTGCCAGCAGCCCCATAGGGTCCCAAGAGACCCAGTACTTC. Translation: CASSPIGSQETQYF.

This clone has a handful of counts. The genes are TRBV28 and TRBJ2-5, with D perhaps matching TRBD1 (5 bases). Trimming shortened V by 6 bases and J by 2 bases, and 10 bases separated the two germline ends. CDR3 size: 13 residues. CDR1 MDHEN and CDR2 SYDVKM come from the germline V gene. The CDR3, as DNA: TGTGCCAGCAGCTTACAGGCTCAAGAGACCCAGTACTTC. Its translation is CASSLQAQETQYF.

Here the CDR3 reads CASSMWGTPAIGDEQFF. Written as DNA, the CDR3 is TGTGCCAGTAGTATGTGGGGGACGCCGGCTATTGGCGATGAGCAGTTCTTC. The chain couples TRBV19 to TRBJ2-1; D is possibly TRBD1 or TRBD2 (5 bases each). CDR1 is LNHDA and CDR2 is SQIVND in the germline V gene (reference sequence). Trimming took 3 bases from V and 8 from J, leaving 23 bases between them. The CDR3 sequence is 17 residues long.

This chain connects TRBV6-8 to TRBJ1-6; D possibly corresponds to TRBD1 (5 bases). Germline CDR1 and CDR2: MNHGY and SAAAGT. Trimming pared 6 bases from V and 9 bases from J, leaving 18 bases between. The CDR3 consists of 15 residues. The chain's CDR3 is CASSNPDGGPSPLHF. In DNA form, the CDR3 reads TGTGCCAGCAGCAACCCGGACGGGGGACCTTCACCCCTCCACTTT.

This clone was found a few times. The J gene is TRBJ1-5, the V gene TRBV28, with D hard to call. Germline CDR1 MDHEN, CDR2 SYDVKM. The V gene lost 6 bases and the J gene lost 5 bases, with 11 bases spanning the gap. The CDR3 is 13 residues long. CDR3 nucleotides: TGTGCCAGCAGCATTGAAGGGCATCAGCCCCAGCATTTT. It specifies CASSIEGHQPQHF.

The chain has TRBV25-1 and TRBJ1-1, with D perhaps TRBD1 (5 bases). Between the trimmed V and J ends, which lost 5 bases and 3 bases, there was a span of 19 bases. The CDR3 has 16 residues. CDR1 and CDR2 from the germline V gene are MGHDK and SYGVNS. The CDR3 DNA is TGTGCCAGCAGTCCCGCGGAGGGGAAGGGGTACACTGAAGCTTTCTTT. This codes for CASSPAEGKGYTEAFF.

The chain employs TRBV28 and TRBJ1-2; 8 bases fit TRBD1. J gave up 7 bases and V 5 bases, and 9 bases lay outside the gene matches. CDR3 length: 14 residues. The germline V gene has CDR1 MDHEN and CDR2 SYDVKM. Here the CDR3 DNA reads TGTGCCAGCAGTCTTCGGACAGGGTGGACTGGCTACACCTTC. Its translation: CASSLRTGWTGYTF.

The CDR3 reads CASTQRGEVEAFF. The CDR3 DNA sequence: TGTGCCAGCACCCAGCGGGGGGAAGTGGAAGCTTTCTTT. The genes are TRBV28 and TRBJ1-1, with a weak D call TRBD1 (5 bases). The CDR3 covers 13 residues. Germline V gives CDR1 MDHEN, CDR2 SYDVKM. V was trimmed by 7 bases and J by 8 bases, leaving 17 bases between them.

This sequence joins TRBV28 and TRBJ2-2, with no clear D. Between the trimmed V and J ends, which lost 3 bases and 4 bases, there was a span of 15 bases. Germline loops: CDR1 MDHEN, CDR2 SYDVKM. CDR3 length equals 16 residues. CDR3 in amino acids: CASSFLKGSGTGELFF. In DNA, the CDR3 is TGTGCCAGCAGTTTTTTGAAGGGATCGGGCACCGGGGAGCTGTTTTTT.

A few counts support this clone. V gene TRBV5-1 combines with J gene TRBJ2-7; TRBD2 agrees at 9 bases. The CDR3 sequence is 14 residues long. Germline V gene sequence: CDR1 SGHRS, CDR2 YFSETQ. V lost 4 bases and J lost 2; bases outside the gene matches: 4. In DNA form, the CDR3 reads TGCGCCAGCAGCATGGGACTAGCCGCCTACGAGCAGTACTTC. Protein sequence: CASSMGLAAYEQYF.

The gene calls are TRBV5-1 and TRBJ1-1; D unresolved. There are 14 residues in the CDR3. Trimming left V 4 bases short and J 2 bases short, with 12 bases between. Germline V gene sequence: CDR1 SGHRS, CDR2 YFSETQ. CDR3 DNA: TGCGCCAGCAGCATCACACAAGGAAACACTGAAGCTTTCTTT. It encodes CASSITQGNTEAFF.

This chain uses TRBV5-1 with TRBJ2-2; TRBD2 aligns across 9 bases. Germline CDR1 SGHRS, CDR2 YFSETQ. The CDR3 loop spans 18 amino acids. Trimming cost V 4 bases and J 7 bases; bases outside gene matches: 17. CDR3 loop: CASSPRGLAGESIGELFF. CDR3 sequence (DNA): TGCGCCAGCAGCCCCCGGGGGTTAGCGGGGGAGTCCATCGGGGAGCTGTTTTTT.

This clone is classed as large. The gene calls are TRBV11-3 and TRBJ2-7, with 16 nucleotides matching TRBD2. Germline CDR1 SGHNT, CDR2 YENEEA. The V segment lost 0 bases and the J segment 3 bases; nucleotides outside the gene matches: 8. The CDR3 extends over 19 amino acids. In DNA, the CDR3 is TGTGCCAGCAGCTTAGATACCGGGACTAGCGGGGGGGCTGACTACGAGCAGTACTTC. It specifies CASSLDTGTSGGADYEQYF.

V usage is TRBV30 and J usage is TRBJ1-1; D not certain. Germline assignment: CDR1 GTSNPN and CDR2 SVGIG (reference sequence). This CDR3 has 14 amino acids. The CDR3 DNA is TGTGCTTTGGAGCGGAGTCCTATGAACACTGAAGCTTTCTTT. It specifies CALERSPMNTEAFF.